Listed here are 23 T cell receptor beta chains from one sample, sequenced in a study of OX40 agonist ivuxolimab in advanced cancers. The method was the immunoSEQ multiplex PCR assay. Drawn from immuneACCESS, this table holds only the in-frame rearrangements with V and J called that TCRdb kept. Clones are partly lost; checked studies trace under half to an unresolved V gene and leave the rest unexplained. The sample table records tens of thousands of clones; 80% to 90% of these occur just once. The ten largest clones take up 0.3% to 0.4% of the sample. The sequences come from CD4+ or CD8+ T cells sorted from blood, collected in a trial of the OX40 agonist ivuxolimab. These receptors all come from an adult with an advanced solid tumor such as melanoma, head and neck, liver or kidney cancer.

V and J are TRBV4-1 and TRBJ2-1, with 7 bases aligning to TRBD1. The junction had 4 bases not matched to a gene; V was cut back by 0 bases and J by 8 bases. Looked up from germline, CDR1 is MGHRA and CDR2 is YSYEKL. CDR3 length equals 14 residues. The CDR3 loop is CASSQDEGAYEQFF. The DNA of the CDR3 is TGCGCCAGCAGCCAAGATGAGGGGGCGTATGAGCAGTTCTTC.

V is TRBV7-8 and J is TRBJ1-5, with 7 positions matching TRBD1. V trimming: 5 bases; J trimming: 0 bases; junction bases outside the gene matches: 16. Germline V gene lookup returns CDR1 SGHVS and CDR2 FQNEAQ. The CDR3 is made up of 19 amino acids. Here the CDR3 reads CASSPLGWQGGDSNQPQHF. Here the CDR3 DNA reads TGTGCCAGCAGCCCGCTAGGATGGCAGGGGGGAGATAGCAATCAGCCCCAGCATTTT.

The chain is built from TRBV19 and TRBJ1-1, with D perhaps matching TRBD1 (5 bases). CDR1 is LNHDA, CDR2 SQIVND, per germline (reference sequence). Trimming pared 11 bases from V and 11 bases from J, leaving 15 bases between. There are 10 residues in the CDR3. In nucleotides, the CDR3 is TGTGCCGTTGGGGCCTTCGGGGCTTTCTTT. The encoded protein is CAVGAFGAFF.

This chain connects TRBV6-6 to TRBJ1-2, with a tentative D call TRBD1 (5 bases). The V and J ends lost 6 bases and 6 bases respectively, with 17 bases between them. The CDR3 is 14 amino acids. Germline V CDR1 and CDR2: MNHNY, SVGAGI (reference sequence). The CDR3 loop is CASRGDRNRNGYTF. The CDR3 DNA reads as TGTGCCAGCAGGGGCGACAGAAACAGAAATGGCTACACCTTC.

This clone was found once. Other DNA sequences within the sample encode an identical CDR3. The rearrangement links TRBV5-1 to TRBJ2-2, with D perhaps TRBD1 (6 bases). The V end lost 4 bases, the J end lost 0 bases, and 10 bases lay between the germline ends. The length of the CDR3 is 15 residues. CDR1 SGHRS and CDR2 YFSETQ come from the germline V gene. The CDR3 loop is CASSPRTANTGELFF. The DNA of the CDR3 is TGCGCCAGCAGCCCACGGACAGCGAACACCGGGGAGCTGTTTTTT.

The chain links TRBV4-1 to TRBJ2-5; D might be TRBD1 or TRBD2, each matching 5 bases. The CDR3 totals 15 residues. The V end was cut by 2 bases, the J end by 1 base, with 11 bases between. Per the germline V gene, CDR1 is MGHRA and CDR2 is YSYEKL. CDR3 amino acids: CASSQSGRLQETQYF. Written as DNA, the CDR3 is TGCGCCAGCAGCCAATCGGGACGTCTCCAAGAGACCCAGTACTTC.

This clone was picked up one time. The chain combines TRBV7-9 with TRBJ1-2; D is undetermined. The CDR3 is 14 residues long. V gave up 1 base and J gave up 2 bases, with 8 bases separating them. The germline V gene has CDR1 SEHNR and CDR2 FQNEAQ (reference sequence). As DNA, the CDR3 is TGTGCCAGCAGCTTAGTGAACAAAAACTATGGCTACACCTTC. Amino acids: CASSLVNKNYGYTF.

This rearrangement joins TRBV6-5 to TRBJ1-2; D gene unclear. The CDR3 length is 13 residues. V lost 0 bases and J 2 bases, leaving 4 bases between the germline ends. Germline V gene sequence: CDR1 MNHEY, CDR2 SVGAGI. Here the CDR3 reads CASSYSGNYGYTF. The CDR3 nucleotides are TGTGCCAGCAGTTACTCCGGGAACTATGGCTACACCTTC.

The genes are TRBV5-1 and TRBJ1-2; D is perhaps TRBD1 (5 bases). CDR1 and CDR2 (germline): SGHRS, YFSETQ. The CDR3 is made up of 15 amino acids. Between the trimmed V and J ends, which lost 4 bases and 2 bases, there was a span of 15 bases. The CDR3 here is CASSRIGEHNYGYTF. As DNA, the CDR3 is TGCGCCAGCAGCCGTATAGGGGAACACAACTATGGCTACACCTTC.

This rearrangement joins TRBV5-1 to TRBJ1-2, with D perhaps TRBD1 (6 bases). The germline CDR1 and CDR2 sequences are SGHRS and YFSETQ. Trimming took off 8 bases at V and 4 bases at J, with 15 bases between the two ends. The CDR3 sequence is 13 residues long. CDR3 residues: CASGPGQVYGYTF. CDR3 nucleotides: TGCGCCAGTGGGCCGGGACAAGTCTATGGCTACACCTTC.

This sequence joins TRBV7-6 and TRBJ2-5, with D unclear. Germline CDR1 reads SGHVS; CDR2 reads FNYEAQ. The length of the CDR3 is 12 residues. Trimming took 6 bases from V and 5 from J, leaving 10 bases between them. The CDR3 nucleotides are TGTGCCAGCAGTCCGAGTCGGGAGACCCAGTACTTC. This encodes CASSPSRETQYF.

The chain combines TRBV10-2 with TRBJ2-1; unclear D gene. There are 13 residues in the CDR3. The germline V and J ends were trimmed by 5 bases and 3 bases, with 8 bases remaining between them. The germline CDR1 and CDR2 sequences are WSHSY and SAAADI. CDR3 protein: CASSRTDYNEQFF. The CDR3, as DNA: TGCGCCAGCAGTCGCACAGACTACAATGAGCAGTTCTTC.

This chain connects TRBV7-9 to TRBJ2-7; the D gene is possibly TRBD2 (5 bases). Germline loops: CDR1 SEHNR, CDR2 FQNEAQ (reference sequence). V lost 5 bases and J lost 0, with 11 bases in between. This CDR3 contains 14 residues. This CDR3 reads CASSKGGSSYEQYV. CDR3 nucleotide sequence: TGTGCCAGCAGCAAAGGTGGGAGCTCCTACGAGCAGTACGTC.

This chain links TRBV7-2 with TRBJ2-5; weak D call: TRBD2 (6 bases). The V and J ends lost 1 base and 1 base respectively, with 10 bases between them. Germline V lookup: CDR1 SGHTA, CDR2 FQGNSA. The CDR3 length is 15 residues. In DNA form, the CDR3 reads TGTGCCAGCAGCTTAGGGAGGGCACCCCAAGAGACCCAGTACTTC. Protein: CASSLGRAPQETQYF.

The chain is built from TRBV27 and TRBJ1-5, with TRBD1 as a possible D gene (5 bases). V gave up 6 bases and J gave up 3 bases, with 15 bases separating them. The CDR3 covers 15 residues. Germline CDR1 and CDR2: MNHEY and SMNVEV (reference sequence). In nucleotides, the CDR3 is TGTGCCAGCAGGAACCTCGACAGTTCCAATCAGCCCCAGCATTTT. Residues: CASRNLDSSNQPQHF.

The V gene is TRBV18, the J gene TRBJ1-1; D remains ambiguous. CDR1 KGHSH and CDR2 LQKENI come from the germline V gene. Trimming removed 2 bases at V and 3 bases at J, with 7 bases between. The CDR3 extends over 13 amino acids. CDR3 in amino acids: CASSPVGYTEAFF. The CDR3 bases are TGTGCCAGCTCACCAGTCGGGTACACTGAAGCTTTCTTT.

The chain has TRBV28 and TRBJ2-4, with 7 bases identical to TRBD1. The V gene's germline CDR1 is MDHEN and CDR2 SYDVKM. V shed 3 bases and J 2 bases; nucleotides not matched to a gene: 10. CDR3 length: 17 residues. The CDR3: CASSFRYTGDTKNIQYF. In DNA form, the CDR3 reads TGTGCCAGCAGTTTCCGTTATACAGGGGATACCAAAAACATTCAGTACTTC.

The chain links TRBV9 to TRBJ2-1, with 11 bases aligning to TRBD2. The CDR3 is made up of 15 amino acids. J lost 2 bases, V lost 3 bases, and 1 base had no gene match. The germline V gene encodes CDR1 SGDLS and CDR2 YYNGEE. CDR3 nucleotide sequence: TGTGCCAGCAGCGCGGGACTAGCGGCCTACAATGAGCAGTTCTTC. Residues: CASSAGLAAYNEQFF.

The rearrangement joins TRBV7-2 to TRBJ1-2; D unclear. Germline lookup yields CDR1 SGHTA and CDR2 FQGNSA. This CDR3 is built from 13 residues. The germline V and J ends were trimmed by 5 bases and 6 bases, with 13 bases remaining between them. The CDR3 region has the DNA TGTGCCAGCAGCCCCACTCCGGGGAATGGCTACACCTTC. Its protein is CASSPTPGNGYTF.

The V gene is TRBV4-1, the J gene TRBJ2-5; TRBD1 matches 8 bases. Germline CDR1 is MGHRA and CDR2 is YSYEKL. CDR3 length: 15 amino acids. The trim removed 1 base at V and 5 bases at J, leaving 6 bases unmatched. The CDR3 nucleotides read TGCGCCAGCAGCCAAGGGCAGGGGGCGGGCGAGACCCAGTACTTC. This translates into CASSQGQGAGETQYF.

The chain is built from TRBV9 and TRBJ1-1; D not certain. Germline values: CDR1 SGDLS, CDR2 YYNGEE. V was cut by 3 bases and J by 0 bases, with 15 bases left in between. The length of the CDR3 is 16 residues. The CDR3, as DNA: TGTGCCAGCAGCGACCCTATACCCTATATGAACACTGAAGCTTTCTTT. Residues: CASSDPIPYMNTEAFF.

This clone has only a few counts. The chain couples TRBV2 to TRBJ1-3; no reliable D call. Trimming left V 5 bases short and J 2 bases short, with 10 bases between. This CDR3 comprises 14 residues. The germline CDR1 and CDR2 sequences are SNHLY and FYNNEI. This CDR3 is CASSLGRTGNTIYF. The DNA for the CDR3 is TGTGCCAGCAGTCTAGGACGGACTGGAAACACCATATATTTT.

The chain has TRBV5-1 and TRBJ2-1; TRBD1 aligns across 8 bases. Germline lookup yields CDR1 SGHRS and CDR2 YFSETQ. The CDR3 extends over 15 amino acids. V shed 0 bases, J shed 1 base, and the junction held 0 bases outside the gene matches. Here the CDR3 reads CASSLGTGSYNEQFF. The CDR3 bases are TGCGCCAGCAGCTTGGGGACAGGGTCCTACAATGAGCAGTTCTTC.